These 11 T cell receptor beta chains share one sample of origin, sequenced in a study of shared clonotypes between healthy human individuals. Here immunoSEQ multiplex PCR was the method, and the copy in TCRdb shows in-frame clones only, minus some. Here the sample spans over 2 million clones, roughly 96% being singletons. The sample was naive CD4+ T cells sorted from blood. The subset was: CD45RA+ positively selected. The source is a man aged 18 to 29 in good health.

The gene calls are TRBV6-5 and TRBJ1-5; weak D call: TRBD1 (5 bases). This CDR3 spans 14 amino acids. Germline V gene sequence: CDR1 MNHEY, CDR2 SVGAGI. V was shortened by 8 bases and J by 4 bases, with 15 bases between the two germline ends. The CDR3 DNA reads TGTGCCAGCGGGAGGAAGGGGTCTAATCAGCCCCAGCATTTT. Translating gives CASGRKGSNQPQHF.

On this clone: Other DNA sequences in this sample translate to the same CDR3. This chain uses TRBV5-1 with TRBJ2-5; D gene uncertain. Per the germline V gene, CDR1 is SGHRS and CDR2 is YFSETQ. The CDR3 totals 13 residues. The V and J ends lost 0 bases and 5 bases respectively, with 8 bases between them. In nucleotides, the CDR3 is TGCGCCAGCAGCTTGGGGACCCAGGAGACCCAGTACTTC. It yields the protein CASSLGTQETQYF.

V gene TRBV30 combines with J gene TRBJ2-3; D is unresolved. The germline V gene encodes CDR1 GTSNPN and CDR2 SVGIG (reference sequence). Trimming shortened V by 0 bases and J by 0 bases, and 16 bases separated the two germline ends. This CDR3 has 17 residues. The CDR3 here is CAWSVVRTFPSTDTQYF. CDR3 bases: TGTGCCTGGAGTGTAGTTCGGACGTTCCCTAGCACAGATACGCAGTATTTT.

The chain links TRBV7-9 to TRBJ1-1; maybe TRBD1 (6 bases). Germline-derived CDR1 and CDR2 are SEHNR and FQNEAQ (reference sequence). The germline V and J ends were trimmed by 3 bases and 1 base, with 9 bases remaining between them. CDR3 length: 14 amino acids. CDR3 residues: CASSFDRTNTEAFF. The CDR3 DNA reads as TGTGCCAGCAGCTTCGACAGGACGAACACTGAAGCTTTCTTT.

The gene calls are TRBV18 and TRBJ1-1, with D maybe TRBD1 (5 bases). Germline V lookup: CDR1 KGHSH, CDR2 LQKENI. The V end lost 3 bases, the J end lost 4 bases, and 9 bases lay between the germline ends. The CDR3 sequence is 13 residues long. The DNA for the CDR3 is TGTGCCAGCTCACCCGACAGTGTCACTGAAGCTTTCTTT. Translation: CASSPDSVTEAFF.

For the CDR3, the DNA is TGTGCCAGCAGCCCTAGTGAGGGACATCATAATGAAAAACTGTTTTTT. This gives the protein CASSPSEGHHNEKLFF. V usage is TRBV7-9 and J usage is TRBJ1-4; D may be TRBD1 (6 bases). V was cut by 5 bases and J by 4 bases, with 17 bases left in between. This CDR3 has 16 amino acids. Germline CDR1 and CDR2: SEHNR and FQNEAQ (reference sequence).

The chain has TRBV7-9 and TRBJ1-4; no clear D. Germline V gene sequence: CDR1 SEHNR, CDR2 FQNEAQ (reference sequence). Trimming took off 1 base at V and 7 bases at J, with 4 bases between the two ends. The length of the CDR3 is 12 residues. The CDR3 sequence is CASSLVGEKLFF. In DNA, the CDR3 is TGTGCCAGCAGCTTAGTCGGTGAAAAACTGTTTTTT.

The chain's CDR3 is CASTSEGYEQYF. The CDR3, as DNA: TGTGCCAGCACTAGCGAAGGCTACGAGCAGTACTTC. J is TRBJ2-7 and V is TRBV27; TRBD2 might be the D (6 bases). Trimming removed 7 bases at V and 3 bases at J, with 10 bases between. The CDR3 consists of 12 residues. Germline CDR1 reads MNHEY; CDR2 reads SMNVEV (reference sequence).

CDR3 nucleotides: TGTGCCAGCAGTGTAATCCTAGCGGGAGGGCGCGAGCAGTACTTC. The encoded protein is CASSVILAGGREQYF. This chain connects TRBV6-1 to TRBJ2-7; 12 bases agree with TRBD2. The CDR3 extends over 15 amino acids. Germline CDR1 MNHNS, CDR2 SASEGT. V shed 4 bases, J shed 6 bases, and the junction held 7 bases outside the gene matches.

This clone was recorded a few times. The chain couples TRBV5-4 to TRBJ1-1; 7 bases are a match to TRBD1. The CDR3 loop spans 16 amino acids. With 4 bases clipped from V and 5 bases from J, the junction kept 14 bases outside the gene matches. Germline loops: CDR1 SGHNT, CDR2 YYREEE (reference sequence). CDR3 nucleotides: TGTGCCAGCAGCATGAAAGACAGGGTGGAGGGGACTGAAGCTTTCTTT. Translation gives CASSMKDRVEGTEAFF.

The V gene is TRBV4-1, the J gene TRBJ2-5; 11 positions agree with TRBD2. Germline V gene data show CDR1 as MGHRA and CDR2 as YSYEKL. The CDR3 extends over 20 amino acids. The V gene end was trimmed by 2 bases and the J gene end by 7 bases; junction bases not matched to a gene: 21. Written as DNA, the CDR3 is TGCGCCAGCAGCCAACCGGGACTAGCGGAGCTCCAAGAAAAGGGGGGGACCCAGTACTTC. Protein: CASSQPGLAELQEKGGTQYF.